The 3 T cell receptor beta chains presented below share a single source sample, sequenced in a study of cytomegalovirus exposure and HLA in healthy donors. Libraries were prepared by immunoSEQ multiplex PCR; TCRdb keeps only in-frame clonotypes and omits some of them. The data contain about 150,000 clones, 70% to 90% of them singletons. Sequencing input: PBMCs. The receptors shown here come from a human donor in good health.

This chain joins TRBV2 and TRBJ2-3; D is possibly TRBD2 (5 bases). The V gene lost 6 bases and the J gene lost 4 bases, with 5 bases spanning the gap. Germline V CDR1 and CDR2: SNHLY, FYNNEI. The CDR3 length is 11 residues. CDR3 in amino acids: CASRGADTQYF. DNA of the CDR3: TGTGCCAGCAGGGGAGCAGATACGCAGTATTTT.

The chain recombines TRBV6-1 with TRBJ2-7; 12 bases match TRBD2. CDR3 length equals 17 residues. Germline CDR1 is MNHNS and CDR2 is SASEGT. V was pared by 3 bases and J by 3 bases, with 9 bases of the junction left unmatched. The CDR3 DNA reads TGTGCCAGCAGTGAGAGTCTAGCGGGAGGGGGTGGCTACGAGCAGTACTTC. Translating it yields CASSESLAGGGGYEQYF.

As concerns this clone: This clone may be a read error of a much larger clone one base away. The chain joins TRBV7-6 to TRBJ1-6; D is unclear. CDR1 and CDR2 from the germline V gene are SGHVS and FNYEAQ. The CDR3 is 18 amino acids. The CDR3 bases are TGTGCCAGCAGCTTAGACAAGGGCGAGGCGGGCCTATGGTCACCCCCCCACTTT. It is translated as CASSLDKGEAGLWSPPHF.